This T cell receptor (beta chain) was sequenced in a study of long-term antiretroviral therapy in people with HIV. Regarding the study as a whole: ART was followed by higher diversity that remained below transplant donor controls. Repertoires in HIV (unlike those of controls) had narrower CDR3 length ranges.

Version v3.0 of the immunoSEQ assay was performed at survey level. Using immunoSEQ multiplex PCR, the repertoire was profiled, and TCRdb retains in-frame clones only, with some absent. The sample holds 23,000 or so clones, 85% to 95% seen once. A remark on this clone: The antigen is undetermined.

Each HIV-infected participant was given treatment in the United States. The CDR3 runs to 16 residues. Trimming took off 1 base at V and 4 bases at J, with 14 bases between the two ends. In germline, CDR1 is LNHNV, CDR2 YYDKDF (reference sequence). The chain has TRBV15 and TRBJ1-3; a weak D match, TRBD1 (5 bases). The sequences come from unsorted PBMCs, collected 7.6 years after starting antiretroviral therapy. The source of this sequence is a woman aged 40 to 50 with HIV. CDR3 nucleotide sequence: TGTGCCACCAGCAGAGTCGTCGGGGCAGTCGGAAACACCATATATTTT. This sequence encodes CATSRVVGAVGNTIYF.